These 10 T cell receptor beta chains were sequenced from one sample in a study of cytomegalovirus exposure and HLA in healthy donors. Amplification used 60 Vbeta primers and 13 Jbeta primers. Sequencing used immunoSEQ multiplex PCR; TCRdb keeps in-frame clones, though not all of them. The sample yields about 70,000 clones, around two thirds seen once. Sequenced input: PBMCs. These receptors were obtained from a human donor in good health.

The rearrangement joins TRBV6-5 to TRBJ1-4; 8 bases are shared with TRBD1. Per the germline V gene, CDR1 is MNHEY and CDR2 is SVGAGI. The CDR3 sequence is 15 residues long. Trimming took 0 bases from V and 8 from J; bases not matched to a gene: 5. DNA of the CDR3: TGTGCCAGCAGTTACTCGACAGGGGTGGAGGAAAAACTGTTTTTT. The encoded protein is CASSYSTGVEEKLFF.

This clone turned up a few times. This chain connects TRBV19 to TRBJ1-4; D may be TRBD1 (5 bases). Trimming shortened V by 3 bases and J by 8 bases, and 16 bases separated the two germline ends. The CDR3 is made up of 15 amino acids. The germline V gene has CDR1 LNHDA and CDR2 SQIVND (reference sequence). This chain's CDR3 is CASSIEKGRGEKLFF. The CDR3 region has the DNA TGTGCCAGTAGTATTGAAAAGGGGCGGGGAGAAAAACTGTTTTTT.

V usage is TRBV5-5 and J usage is TRBJ2-5, with D tentatively TRBD1 (7 bases). Germline CDR1 and CDR2: SGHKS and YYEKEE (reference sequence). There are 14 residues in the CDR3. V was trimmed by 7 bases and J by 1 base, leaving 14 bases between them. CDR3 protein: CASGGGGIQETQYF. The CDR3 bases are TGTGCCAGCGGAGGGGGCGGGATCCAAGAGACCCAGTACTTC.

This chain connects TRBV11-3 to TRBJ2-7; D is unresolved. The CDR3 sequence is 14 residues long. CDR1 and CDR2 from the germline V gene are SGHNT and YENEEA. V shed 5 bases and J shed 0 bases, with 11 bases lying between them. CDR3 DNA: TGTGCCAGCAGCCGGGTCTTGAGCTCCTACGAGCAGTACTTC. Translating gives CASSRVLSSYEQYF.

This rearrangement joins TRBV19 to TRBJ2-1, with 7 bases identical to TRBD2. Losses at the gene ends were 8 bases for V and 7 bases for J; bases not matched to a gene: 17. The CDR3 sequence is 16 residues long. The V gene's germline CDR1 is LNHDA and CDR2 SQIVND (reference sequence). The CDR3 DNA reads as TGTGCCAGTGTCCGGTCGCAGGGAGGGCCAGATAATGAGCAGTTCTTC. Protein sequence: CASVRSQGGPDNEQFF.

V gene TRBV7-2 combines with J gene TRBJ2-5; D is possibly TRBD2 (6 bases). The CDR3 consists of 12 residues. Germline CDR1 and CDR2: SGHTA and FQGNSA. V lost 11 bases and J 4 bases, leaving 14 bases between the germline ends. The CDR3 spells CARQEEGETQYF. For the CDR3, the DNA is TGTGCCCGCCAGGAGGAGGGAGAGACCCAGTACTTC.

This chain connects TRBV7-3 to TRBJ2-2; tentatively, D is TRBD2 (6 bases). The CDR3 has 16 residues. Germline loops: CDR1 SGHTA, CDR2 FQGTGA. Trimming shortened V by 5 bases and J by 7 bases, and 20 bases separated the two germline ends. The CDR3 bases are TGTGCCAGCAGCCGGGACTTCGGATCGAGTATCGGGGAGCTGTTTTTT. Its protein is CASSRDFGSSIGELFF.

This clone has a handful of counts. The gene calls are TRBV10-3 and TRBJ2-7, with TRBD2 as a possible D gene (6 bases). CDR3 length equals 13 residues. V was cut by 11 bases and J by 2 bases, with 16 bases left in between. Germline CDR1 reads ENHRY; CDR2 reads SYGVKD. The CDR3 DNA reads as TGTGCCTCCCGGGACGGAGGGACCTACGAGCAGTACTTC. Its translation: CASRDGGTYEQYF.

The chain employs TRBV5-6 and TRBJ1-5, with TRBD1 matching 10 bases. The germline gives CDR1 SGHDT, CDR2 YYEEEE. The V gene end was trimmed by 5 bases and the J gene end by 4 bases; junction bases not matched to a gene: 12. This CDR3 spans 17 amino acids. This CDR3 is CASSSTLDRGRNQPQHF. Written as DNA, the CDR3 is TGTGCCAGCAGTTCAACGCTGGACAGGGGGAGGAATCAGCCCCAGCATTTT.

The chain joins TRBV6-1 to TRBJ2-1; 11 positions match TRBD1. J was trimmed by 6 bases and V by 1 base; bases with no gene match: 2. CDR3 length: 15 amino acids. Germline V gene sequence: CDR1 MNHNS, CDR2 SASEGT. CDR3 residues: CASSEEGTGGNEQFF. CDR3 DNA: TGTGCCAGCAGTGAAGAGGGGACAGGGGGCAATGAGCAGTTCTTC.